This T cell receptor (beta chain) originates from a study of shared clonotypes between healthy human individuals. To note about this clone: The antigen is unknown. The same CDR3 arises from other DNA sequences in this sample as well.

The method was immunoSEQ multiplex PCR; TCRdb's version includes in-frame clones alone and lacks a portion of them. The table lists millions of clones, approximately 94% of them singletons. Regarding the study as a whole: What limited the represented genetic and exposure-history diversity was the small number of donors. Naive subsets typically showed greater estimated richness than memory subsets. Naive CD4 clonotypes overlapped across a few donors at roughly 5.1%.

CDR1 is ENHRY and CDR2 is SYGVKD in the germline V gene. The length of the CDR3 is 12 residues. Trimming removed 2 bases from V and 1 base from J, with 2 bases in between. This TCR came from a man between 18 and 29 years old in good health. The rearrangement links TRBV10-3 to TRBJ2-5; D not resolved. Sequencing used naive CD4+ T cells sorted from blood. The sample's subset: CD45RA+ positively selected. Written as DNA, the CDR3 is TGTGCCATCAGTGAGACCCAAGAGACCCAGTACTTC. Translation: CAISETQETQYF.